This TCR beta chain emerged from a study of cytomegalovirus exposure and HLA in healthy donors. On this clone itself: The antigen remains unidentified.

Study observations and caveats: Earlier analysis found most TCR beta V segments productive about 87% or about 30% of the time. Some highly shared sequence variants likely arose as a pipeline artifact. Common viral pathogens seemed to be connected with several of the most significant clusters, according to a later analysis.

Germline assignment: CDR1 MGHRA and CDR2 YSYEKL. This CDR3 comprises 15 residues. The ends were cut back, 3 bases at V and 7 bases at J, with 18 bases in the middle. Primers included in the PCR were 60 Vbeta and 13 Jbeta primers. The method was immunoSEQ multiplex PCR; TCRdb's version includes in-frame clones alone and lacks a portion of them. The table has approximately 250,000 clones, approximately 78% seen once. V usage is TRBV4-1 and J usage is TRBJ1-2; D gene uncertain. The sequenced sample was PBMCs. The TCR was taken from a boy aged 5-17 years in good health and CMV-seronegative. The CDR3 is CASSHGGPRPGGYTF. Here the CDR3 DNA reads TGCGCCAGCAGCCATGGTGGGCCTCGCCCAGGTGGCTACACCTTC.